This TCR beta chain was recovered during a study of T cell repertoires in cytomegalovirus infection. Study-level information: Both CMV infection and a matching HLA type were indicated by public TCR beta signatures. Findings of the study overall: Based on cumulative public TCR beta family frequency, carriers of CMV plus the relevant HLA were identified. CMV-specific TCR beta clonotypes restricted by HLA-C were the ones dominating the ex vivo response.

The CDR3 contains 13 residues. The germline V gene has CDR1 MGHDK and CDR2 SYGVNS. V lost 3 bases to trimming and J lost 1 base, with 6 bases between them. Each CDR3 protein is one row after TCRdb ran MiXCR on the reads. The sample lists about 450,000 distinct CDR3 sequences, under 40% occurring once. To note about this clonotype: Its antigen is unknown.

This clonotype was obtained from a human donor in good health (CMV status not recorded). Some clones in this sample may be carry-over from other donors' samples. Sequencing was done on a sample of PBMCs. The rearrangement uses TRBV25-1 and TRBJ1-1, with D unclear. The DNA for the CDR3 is TGTGCCAGCAGTGAGTTTGGGAACACTGAAGCTTTCTTT. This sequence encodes CASSEFGNTEAFF.